This note documents a single T cell receptor beta chain sequence. Its antigen is not identified. This sample was taken from a study of shared clonotypes between healthy human individuals. Study-level results: Relative to clonotypes present in all four donors, those not shared had lower generation probabilities. Estimated richness was generally greater in naive than memory subsets.

Sequencing was performed with immunoSEQ multiplex PCR; in TCRdb, only in-frame clones are kept and a portion is missing. The sample lists fewer than 200,000 clones, approximately 92% occurring once. The CDR3 runs to 13 residues. V lost 3 bases and J 10 bases, leaving 15 bases between the germline ends. Germline lookup yields CDR1 MDHEN and CDR2 SYDVKM. Splitting the CD4+ cells yielded a CD45RA+ naive subset and a CD45RA-negative memory subset. The specimen was naive CD4+ T cells sorted from blood. The subset is: CD45RA+ positively selected. V usage is TRBV28 and J usage is TRBJ1-1, with D perhaps matching TRBD1 (6 bases). This sequence originates from a woman aged 25-40 years in good health. The CDR3 sequence: CASSLEGGSGAFF. CDR3 DNA: TGTGCCAGCAGTTTGGAAGGGGGGTCGGGAGCTTTCTTT.